This passage covers 9 T cell receptor beta chains from one sample sequenced in a study of T cell responses to AZD1222 COVID-19 vaccine. Generated by immunoSEQ multiplex PCR, the TCRdb table keeps only in-frame clones and is missing some. The data show about 92,000 clones, about nine tenths seen once. The sequencing used peripheral blood, collected on day 0 of AZD1222 vaccination. These receptors were collected from an adult in good health.

The chain recombines TRBV7-9 with TRBJ2-7; 9 bases line up with TRBD1. Germline lookup yields CDR1 SEHNR and CDR2 FQNEAQ (reference sequence). The V and J ends lost 8 bases and 3 bases, in that order; junction bases with no gene match: 5. The CDR3 length is 13 residues. The CDR3 DNA reads TGTGCCAGCGTCCGGACAGGGGACTACGAGCAGTACTTC. It codes for CASVRTGDYEQYF. Full variable domain (outside the CDR3, taken from reference TRBV7-9 and TRBJ2-7): DTGVSQNPRHKITKRGQNVTFRCDPISEHNRLYWYRQTLGQGPEFLTYFQNEAQLEKSRLLSDRFSAERPKGSFSTLEIQRTEQGDSAMYLCASVRTGDYEQYFGPGTRLTVT.

The gene calls are TRBV29-1 and TRBJ1-2, with D uncertain. Germline V lookup: CDR1 SQVTM, CDR2 ANQGSEA. V was pared by 2 bases and J by 2 bases, with 3 bases between. This CDR3 spans 11 amino acids. The CDR3 DNA follows: TGCAGCGTTGAACAGAACTATGGCTACACCTTC. It encodes CSVEQNYGYTF.

The gene calls are TRBV5-1 and TRBJ2-3; 7 bases fit TRBD2. Germline-derived CDR1 and CDR2 are SGHRS and YFSETQ. Trimming took 0 bases from V and 6 from J; bases not matched to a gene: 4. This CDR3 is 14 amino acids long. CDR3 DNA: TGCGCCAGCAGCTTGGCGACGGGGGGTGATACGCAGTATTTT. This sequence encodes CASSLATGGDTQYF.

The V and J genes are TRBV11-1 and TRBJ1-2; D remains ambiguous. The V end lost 5 bases, the J end lost 3 bases, and 10 bases lay between the germline ends. Per the germline V gene, CDR1 is SGHAT and CDR2 is FQDESV (reference sequence). This CDR3 has 13 residues. Written as DNA, the CDR3 is TGTGCCAGCAGCCGCATTTTAGACTATGGCTACACCTTC. Protein sequence: CASSRILDYGYTF.

The chain couples TRBV7-2 to TRBJ1-3; 8 nucleotides match TRBD1. CDR3 size: 17 residues. Germline V gives CDR1 SGHTA, CDR2 FQGNSA. J lost 1 base, V lost 1 base, and 6 bases had no gene match. This CDR3 is CASSLVGQGASGNTIYF. In nucleotides, the CDR3 is TGTGCCAGCAGCTTAGTGGGGCAGGGGGCATCTGGAAACACCATATATTTT.

Only one count was recorded for this clone. The rearrangement uses TRBV7-2 and TRBJ2-5; D remains ambiguous. The CDR3 sequence is 13 residues long. Per the germline V gene, CDR1 is SGHTA and CDR2 is FQGNSA. V lost 5 bases, J lost 1 base, and 8 bases lay in between. The CDR3 DNA sequence: TGTGCCAGCAGCCGGATCTTCCAAGAGACCCAGTACTTC. Encoded protein: CASSRIFQETQYF.

In this sample, this clone turned up once. The gene calls are TRBV3-1 (or the pseudogene TRBV3-2) and TRBJ2-6; no firm D call. The germline V gene has CDR1 LGHDT and CDR2 YNNKEL (reference sequence). The CDR3 is 14 residues long. Trimming cost V 3 bases and J 0 bases, with 3 bases left between them. The chain's CDR3 is CASSHGSGANVLTF. In DNA form, the CDR3 reads TGTGCCAGCAGCCACGGCTCTGGGGCCAACGTCCTGACTTTC.

The genes are TRBV28 and TRBJ1-5; D gene unclear. The V end lost 4 bases, the J end lost 10 bases, and 5 bases lay between the germline ends. The CDR3 is 10 residues long. The V gene's germline CDR1 is MDHEN and CDR2 SYDVKM. The CDR3 nucleotides read TGTGCCAGCAGTTCTTATCCCCAGCATTTT. Protein sequence: CASSSYPQHF.

The V call is TRBV5-6, the J call TRBJ2-7, with D perhaps matching TRBD1 (5 bases). The CDR3 has 14 residues. Trimming took 0 bases from V and 3 from J, leaving 10 bases between them. The germline gives CDR1 SGHDT, CDR2 YYEEEE. The CDR3 DNA sequence: TGTGCCAGCAGCTTGGAGGAAGGGGTCTACGAGCAGTACTTC. Protein product: CASSLEEGVYEQYF.